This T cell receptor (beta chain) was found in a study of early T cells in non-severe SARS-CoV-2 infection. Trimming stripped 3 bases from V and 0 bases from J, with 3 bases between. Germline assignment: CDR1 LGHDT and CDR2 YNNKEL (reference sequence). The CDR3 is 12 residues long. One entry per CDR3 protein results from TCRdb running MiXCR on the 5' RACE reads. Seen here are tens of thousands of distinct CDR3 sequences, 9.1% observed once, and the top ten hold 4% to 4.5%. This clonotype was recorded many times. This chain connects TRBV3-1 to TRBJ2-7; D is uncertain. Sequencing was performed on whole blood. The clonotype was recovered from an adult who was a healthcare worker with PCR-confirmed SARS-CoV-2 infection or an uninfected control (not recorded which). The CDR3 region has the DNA TGTGCCAGCAGCCAGTCCTCCTACGAGCAGTACTTC. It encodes CASSQSSYEQYF.